This T cell receptor beta chain was recorded in a study of regulatory T cells in long-lasting Graves disease. Only a few counts were recorded for this clonotype. CDR3-region Arm-PCR and iRepertoire HTBI primers produced the TCR beta libraries. TCRdb reanalysed the multiplex PCR reads using MiXCR and keeps one entry per CDR3 protein. The repertoire holds hundreds of thousands of distinct CDR3 sequences, with roughly 16% as singletons. Described time point: newly diagnosed GD, antithyroid drugs for less than 3 months. RNA isolated from PBMCs was used to make the TCR library. Looked up from germline, CDR1 is SQVTM and CDR2 is ANQGSEA. The CDR3 totals 13 residues. The V end lost 3 bases, the J end lost 2 bases, and 11 bases lay between the germline ends. The sample was also linked to a second study, of T cells in Graves' hyperthyroidism and ophthalmopathy. From that second work: A lack of ophthalmopathy progression within 18 months defined stable Graves' hyperthyroidism.

Sample: peripheral blood mononuclear cells (PBMCs), taken at new diagnosis, from a patient treated with antithyroid drugs. This chain uses TRBV29-1 with TRBJ2-7; D unclear. The TCR was taken from a woman aged 40 to 65 with Graves disease. CDR3 nucleotides: TGCAGCGTTGAGGAAGACGGTACCTACGAGCAGTACTTC. Its protein product is CSVEEDGTYEQYF.